This T cell receptor beta chain was documented in a study of shared clonotypes between healthy human individuals. Whole-study results and caveats: Naive subsets typically showed greater estimated richness than memory subsets. In a handful of donors, around 4.5% of naive CD4 clonotypes appeared in common.

Per the authors' pipeline: ImmunoSEQ gave junction-only sequences without quality scores, so filtering differed. Profiled with immunoSEQ multiplex PCR; TCRdb holds only in-frame clones, not every one. D and trimming were read from the DNA, whereas the V and J calls and clone size are those reported in that table. The sample consists of 190,000 or so clones, approximately 95% of them appearing once. To note about this clone: No antigen is known for it.

The clonotype originates from a woman aged 25 to 39 in good health. The sequencing sample was made of naive CD4+ T cells sorted from blood. The subset is: CD45RA+ positively selected.

CDR3: CASAGTFRETQYF. For the CDR3, the DNA is TGTGCCAGCGCTGGGACGTTCCGGGAGACCCAGTACTTC. The J gene is TRBJ2-5, the V gene TRBV6-5; D may correspond to TRBD1 or TRBD2 (5 bases each). The CDR3 loop spans 13 amino acids. Per the germline V gene, CDR1 is MNHEY and CDR2 is SVGAGI. The V and J ends lost 8 bases and 5 bases respectively, with 15 bases between them.